This TCR beta chain comes out of a study of OX40 agonist ivuxolimab in advanced cancers. Overall study context: Hepatocellular carcinoma, melanoma, renal cell or head and neck cancer affected the dose-escalation patients. Study-level points and caveats: With doses of 0.1 to 3.0 mg/kg, CD4+ and CD8+ blood T cells had undergone clonal expansion by week 6.

CDR3 length equals 15 residues. Germline-derived CDR1 and CDR2 are SSHAT and FNYEAQ (reference sequence). Clones were read by immunoSEQ multiplex PCR, and TCRdb kept only the in-frame ones, dropping some. This sample has approximately 70,000 clones, with roughly 85% found just once. This clone appeared once. Antigen specificity is unknown. Its ends do not fully match the called genes, so a read error is possible. This rearrangement joins TRBV7-7 to TRBJ2-5; a weak D match, TRBD2 (6 bases). The clonotype originates from an adult with an advanced solid tumor such as melanoma, head and neck, liver or kidney cancer. The sequenced sample was CD4+ or CD8+ T cells sorted from blood, obtained in a trial of the OX40 agonist ivuxolimab. The CDR3 loop reads CASSLAASRQETQYF. CDR3 DNA: TGTGCTAGCAGCTTAGCGGCTTCGAGACAAGAGACCCAGTACTTC.